The 17 T cell receptor beta chains listed next were all sequenced from one sample in a study of cytomegalovirus exposure and HLA in healthy donors. A multiplex PCR was run with 60 Vbeta primers and 13 Jbeta primers. Using immunoSEQ multiplex PCR, the repertoire was profiled, and TCRdb retains in-frame clones only, with some absent. The table includes around 160,000 clones, just over 75% detected once. Material for sequencing was PBMCs. Source of these receptors: a middle-aged woman in good health and CMV-seronegative.

The rearrangement links TRBV5-1 to TRBJ1-1; no reliable D call. The length of the CDR3 is 13 residues. CDR1 is SGHRS, CDR2 YFSETQ, per germline. The V gene lost 6 bases and the J gene lost 2 bases, with 11 bases spanning the gap. The CDR3 protein is CASNEAPNTEAFF. The DNA of the CDR3 is TGCGCCAGCAATGAGGCTCCCAACACTGAAGCTTTCTTT.

The chain uses TRBV4-2 and TRBJ2-3, with a tentative D call TRBD2 (7 bases). V shed 0 bases and J shed 4 bases, with 14 bases lying between them. The CDR3 runs to 16 residues. Germline V gives CDR1 LGHNA, CDR2 YNFKEQ. The CDR3, as DNA: TGTGCCAGCAGCCAAGAGCGGGGGCCCCCCGCAGATACGCAGTATTTT. It specifies CASSQERGPPADTQYF.

In the case of this clone: Different DNA sequences within this sample yield the same CDR3. The chain couples TRBV25-1 to TRBJ2-7; D remains unclear. The germline V gene encodes CDR1 MGHDK and CDR2 SYGVNS. The V end was cut by 6 bases, the J end by 4 bases, with 7 bases between. This CDR3 is 11 amino acids long. Written as DNA, the CDR3 is TGTGCCAGCAGCCCCAGTTACGAGCAGTACTTC. This sequence encodes CASSPSYEQYF.

The chain combines TRBV6-1 with TRBJ2-7; D possibly corresponds to TRBD2 (6 bases). The V end was cut by 7 bases, the J end by 1 base, with 14 bases between. The CDR3 consists of 14 residues. The germline gives CDR1 MNHNS, CDR2 SASEGT. The CDR3 spells CASINIAGSYEQYF. Here the CDR3 DNA reads TGTGCCAGCATTAACATCGCGGGGTCCTACGAGCAGTACTTC.

V usage is TRBV2 and J usage is TRBJ2-7, with D perhaps TRBD2 (5 bases). The CDR3 has 18 residues. Germline-derived CDR1 and CDR2 are SNHLY and FYNNEI. The ends were cut back, 2 bases at V and 5 bases at J, with 25 bases in the middle. CDR3 nucleotides: TGTGCCAGCAGTGAAATCCTAGGTGGCGGGTCTTATAGGGACGAGCAGTACTTC. This gives the protein CASSEILGGGSYRDEQYF.

The chain is built from TRBV6-1 and TRBJ2-1; 7 nucleotides line up with TRBD1. This CDR3 spans 13 amino acids. V shed 6 bases and J 7 bases; nucleotides not matched to a gene: 6. The germline gives CDR1 MNHNS, CDR2 SASEGT. In DNA, the CDR3 is TGTGCCAGCAGCCCGACAGGGCTTAATGAGCAGTTCTTC. It is translated as CASSPTGLNEQFF.

The V and J genes are TRBV30 and TRBJ2-3; weak D call: TRBD2 (6 bases). Trimming took 2 bases from V and 7 from J, leaving 13 bases between them. The CDR3 runs to 13 residues. The germline gives CDR1 GTSNPN, CDR2 SVGIG (reference sequence). The CDR3 here is CAWSSLAGHTQYF. CDR3 nucleotide sequence: TGTGCCTGGAGTTCCCTGGCGGGACATACGCAGTATTTT.

The sample holds one count of this clone. In DNA, the CDR3 is TGTGCCAGCAGTTACTCAGCCCGACTAGGAGAGCAGTACTTC. Its translation: CASSYSARLGEQYF. This rearrangement joins TRBV6-6 to TRBJ2-7; TRBD2 is a possible D gene (6 bases). Germline assignment: CDR1 MNHNY and CDR2 SVGAGI (reference sequence). V was cut by 0 bases and J by 7 bases, with 13 bases left in between. The CDR3 loop spans 14 amino acids.

The genes are TRBV5-1 and TRBJ2-5, with 8 bases lining up with TRBD2. This CDR3 is 15 amino acids long. After removal of 1 base from V and 1 base from J, the junction contained 3 bases not matched to a gene. CDR1 is SGHRS, CDR2 YFSETQ, per germline. The DNA for the CDR3 is TGCGCCAGCAGCTTGAACAGCGGGGGCCAAGAGACCCAGTACTTC. It codes for CASSLNSGGQETQYF.

The chain recombines TRBV25-1 with TRBJ2-2, with 14 bases identical to TRBD2. Unmatched junction bases numbered 9, after V lost 2 bases and J lost 7 bases. The CDR3 covers 18 residues. Germline CDR1 is MGHDK and CDR2 is SYGVNS. The CDR3 DNA follows: TGTGCCAGCAGTGAAGGGACTAGCGGGAGTTTATTGGTCGGGGAGCTGTTTTTT. Amino acid sequence: CASSEGTSGSLLVGELFF.

The chain links TRBV6-6 to TRBJ1-5, with 7 bases aligning to TRBD1. Germline CDR1 MNHNY, CDR2 SVGAGI (reference sequence). Trimming took 6 bases from V and 5 from J; bases not matched to a gene: 10. The CDR3 is made up of 15 amino acids. CDR3 amino acids: CASSPRQGRDQPQHF. Written as DNA, the CDR3 is TGTGCCAGCAGCCCCAGACAGGGTAGGGATCAGCCCCAGCATTTT.

V usage is TRBV12-5 and J usage is TRBJ2-1, with 8 bases aligning to TRBD2. The J segment lost 5 bases and the V segment lost 6 bases, leaving 3 bases of the junction unmatched. The germline gives CDR1 LGHNT, CDR2 FRNRAP. The length of the CDR3 is 13 residues. The DNA of the CDR3 is TGTGCTAGTGGCCGGGGGGGTAACAATGAGCAGTTCTTC. This encodes CASGRGGNNEQFF.

Concerning this clone: Germline and junction disagree at one end, which may indicate a read error. Other DNA sequences in the sample encode the same CDR3. The chain links TRBV10-3 to TRBJ1-1; 7 nucleotides line up with TRBD1. Germline CDR1 reads ENHRY; CDR2 reads SYGVKD. The CDR3 has 14 amino acids. CDR3 coding DNA: TGTGCCATCAGCCGAGACAGGGAGAACACTGAAGCCTTCTTT. Its protein product is CAISRDRENTEAFF.

The DNA of the CDR3 is TGTGCCAGCAGTGAAGGACAGGGATTCGTCGGTCAGCCCCAGCATTTT. Translation gives CASSEGQGFVGQPQHF. The V call is TRBV6-1, the J call TRBJ1-5; 7 bases align to TRBD1. Germline trimming cut 1 base from V and 6 bases from J; bases unmatched to any gene: 9. CDR1 is MNHNS, CDR2 SASEGT, per germline. The CDR3 length is 16 residues.

The CDR3 here is CASSSPDPSGTQYF. The CDR3 DNA reads as TGTGCCAGCAGTTCCCCTGACCCCTCAGGGACCCAGTACTTC. The chain joins TRBV28 to TRBJ2-5; D unresolved. The CDR3 covers 14 residues. V was shortened by 4 bases and J by 7 bases, with 16 bases between the two germline ends. In germline, CDR1 is MDHEN, CDR2 SYDVKM.

With respect to this clone: Relative to the germline gene, one junction end is altered; a read error may explain this. The V call is TRBV7-7, the J call TRBJ2-5, with TRBD2 matching over 7 bases. The germline V gene encodes CDR1 SSHAT and CDR2 FNYEAQ (reference sequence). The CDR3 totals 14 residues. The DNA of the CDR3 is TGTGCTAGCAGCCCTAGCGGAGTTGGGGAGACCCAGTACTTC. Translated: CASSPSGVGETQYF.

CDR3 in amino acids: CSVEGTSGSDEQYF. In DNA, the CDR3 is TGCAGCGTTGAGGGGACTAGCGGGAGTGACGAGCAGTACTTC. The chain couples TRBV29-1 to TRBJ2-7, with 14 bases fitting TRBD2. This CDR3 has 14 amino acids. The germline CDR1 and CDR2 sequences are SQVTM and ANQGSEA. V was clipped by 3 bases and J by 5 bases; unmatched bases: 3.